This TCR beta chain was found in a study of T cells in Graves' hyperthyroidism and ophthalmopathy. This clonotype has more than one count but fewer than ten. The antigen remains undetermined. Those with hyperthyroidism were 18 to 65 years old, newly diagnosed, and ill for under 2 months. V lost 7 bases and J 1 base, leaving 11 bases between the germline ends. Germline V CDR1 and CDR2: MNHEY, SMNVEV (reference sequence). The CDR3 sequence is 15 residues long. Using RNA transcripts as the source, TCR beta CDR3 regions were amplified. During a first-round RT-PCR of the TCR CDR3, the HTBI primer set was used. TCRdb called the multiplex PCR reads again in MiXCR, with one record for every CDR3 protein. The table records approximately 370,000 distinct CDR3 sequences, approximately 17% of them present only once. Whole-study findings and limits: Blood also held most thyroid clonotypes expanded beyond 0.001.

Material for sequencing was blood. The chain recombines TRBV27 with TRBJ2-6, with D hard to call. The TCR comes from a woman in her 30s with Graves' hyperthyroidism that later progressed to Graves' ophthalmopathy. The CDR3 loop is CASTFSFSGANVLTF. The CDR3 DNA sequence: TGTGCCAGCACCTTCAGTTTTTCTGGGGCCAACGTCCTGACTTTC.